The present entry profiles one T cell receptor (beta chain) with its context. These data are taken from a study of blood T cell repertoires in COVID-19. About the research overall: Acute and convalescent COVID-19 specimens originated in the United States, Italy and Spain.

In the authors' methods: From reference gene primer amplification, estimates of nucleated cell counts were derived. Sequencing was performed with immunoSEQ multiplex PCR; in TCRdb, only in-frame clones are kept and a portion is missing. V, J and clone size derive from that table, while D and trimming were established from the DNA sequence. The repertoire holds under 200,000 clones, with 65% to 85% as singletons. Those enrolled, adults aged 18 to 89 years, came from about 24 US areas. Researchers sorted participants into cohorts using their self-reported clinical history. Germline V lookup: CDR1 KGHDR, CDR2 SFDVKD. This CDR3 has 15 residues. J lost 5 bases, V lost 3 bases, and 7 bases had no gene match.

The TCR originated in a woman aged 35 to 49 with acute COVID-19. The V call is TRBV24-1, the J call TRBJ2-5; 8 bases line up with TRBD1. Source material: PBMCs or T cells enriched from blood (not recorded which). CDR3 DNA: TGTGCCACCAGTGATGGGGGGACAGGTGGGGAGACCCAGTACTTC. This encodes CATSDGGTGGETQYF.